The 14 T cell receptor beta chains in this list originate from one sample, sequenced in a study of CD4 T cells in relation to SARS-CoV-2 and coronaviruses. Their antigen targets remain unknown. CD4+ T cells from unexposed donors were obtained before the COVID-19 pandemic (2011-2018). Isolation of CD4+ T cells took place after less than 13 days in culture. TCRdb's table, derived via immunoSEQ multiplex PCR, lists solely in-frame clones and lacks some. This table holds roughly 15,000 clones, around three quarters found once. Sequencing was carried out using CD4+ T cells from PBMCs, cultured in vitro. The receptors stem from a human donor in good health.

This clone was observed a single time. The gene calls are TRBV6-2 or TRBV6-3 and TRBJ2-1; TRBD1 matches 9 bases. The CDR3 length is 17 residues. V was clipped by 3 bases and J by 5 bases; unmatched bases: 11. Germline lookup yields CDR1 MNHEY and CDR2 SVGEGT. The CDR3 nucleotides are TGTGCCAGCAGTTATCCCCCCTGGGACAGGGTAAACAATGAGCAGTTCTTC. Translating it yields CASSYPPWDRVNNEQFF.

This clone was seen more than once but under ten times. This chain joins TRBV27 and TRBJ2-2; either TRBD1 or TRBD2 may supply D (5 bases each). The CDR3 sequence is 15 residues long. V was shortened by 6 bases and J by 4 bases, with 15 bases between the two germline ends. Germline lookup yields CDR1 MNHEY and CDR2 SMNVEV (reference sequence). CDR3 residues: CASSPWGIGTGELFF. CDR3 nucleotide sequence: TGTGCCAGCAGCCCGTGGGGGATCGGCACCGGGGAGCTGTTTTTT.

The chain recombines TRBV28 with TRBJ1-1; possible D gene TRBD1, 5 bases. CDR1 MDHEN and CDR2 SYDVKM come from the germline V gene. V was trimmed by 7 bases and J by 9 bases, leaving 24 bases between them. There are 15 residues in the CDR3. The CDR3: CASILGIAGSPKAFF. The CDR3 DNA is TGTGCCAGCATCTTAGGGATAGCAGGGAGCCCCAAAGCTTTCTTT.

This clone was picked up one time. The genes are TRBV11-2 and TRBJ1-2; 12 nucleotides agree with TRBD1. The germline V gene encodes CDR1 SGHAT and CDR2 FQNNGV. The J segment lost 8 bases and the V segment lost 2 bases, leaving 18 bases of the junction unmatched. The CDR3 is 19 amino acids. The CDR3 coding sequence is TGTGCCAGCAGCTTACTGTCCCCCTTCCCCCGGGACAGGGGGCCGGGCTACACCTTC. It translates to CASSLLSPFPRDRGPGYTF.

This clone was counted only a few times. This chain links TRBV4-2 with TRBJ1-3, with 8 nucleotides matching TRBD1. The germline V gene has CDR1 LGHNA and CDR2 YNFKEQ. V was clipped by 1 base and J by 4 bases; unmatched bases: 12. The CDR3 covers 18 residues. Here the CDR3 reads CASSQASDRGLPGNTIYF. DNA for the CDR3: TGTGCCAGCAGCCAAGCGAGCGACAGGGGCTTGCCGGGAAACACCATATATTTT.

The chain combines TRBV9 with TRBJ2-1; 9 bases agree with TRBD1. V trimming: 0 bases; J trimming: 6 bases; junction bases outside the gene matches: 7. This CDR3 has 16 amino acids. From germline, CDR1 is SGDLS and CDR2 YYNGEE. In DNA, the CDR3 is TGTGCCAGCAGCGTAGCTGCGGGACAGGGCTTCAATGAGCAGTTCTTC. Encoded protein: CASSVAAGQGFNEQFF.

CDR3 region: CASSLVGTAYNEQFF. CDR3 nucleotides: TGTGCCAGCAGCTTGGTCGGGACCGCATACAATGAGCAGTTCTTC. The chain uses TRBV7-2 and TRBJ2-1; D tentatively fits TRBD1 or TRBD2 (5 bases each). Per the germline V gene, CDR1 is SGHTA and CDR2 is FQGNSA. V was pared by 3 bases and J by 4 bases, with 13 bases between. The CDR3 runs 15 residues.

The V and J genes are TRBV27 and TRBJ1-4; no firm D call. The CDR3 sequence is 15 residues long. V lost 3 bases, J lost 2 bases, and 10 bases lay in between. Germline V gene sequence: CDR1 MNHEY, CDR2 SMNVEV (reference sequence). The CDR3 reads CASSFLGSTNEKLFF. The CDR3 DNA reads TGTGCCAGCAGTTTTCTCGGGAGTACTAATGAAAAACTGTTTTTT.

This chain links TRBV5-1 with TRBJ1-2, with 9 nucleotides matching TRBD1. Germline assignment: CDR1 SGHRS and CDR2 YFSETQ. The CDR3 extends over 18 amino acids. Germline trimming cut 1 base from V and 2 bases from J; bases unmatched to any gene: 12. CDR3 sequence: CASSLRSTGQGRNYGYTF. The CDR3 DNA sequence: TGCGCCAGCAGCTTGAGATCCACGGGACAGGGTCGAAACTATGGCTACACCTTC. Filled out from reference TRBV5-1 and TRBJ1-2, the complete variable domain reads KAGVTQTPRYLIKTRGQQVTLSCSPISGHRSVSWYQQTPGQGLQFLFEYFSETQRNKGNFPGRFSGRQFSNSRSEMNVSTLELGDSALYLCASSLRSTGQGRNYGYTFGSGTRLTVV.

The count of this clone is one. The chain uses TRBV2 and TRBJ1-2, with D uncertain. The germline gives CDR1 SNHLY, CDR2 FYNNEI. V lost 6 bases and J lost 10, with 18 bases in between. The CDR3 totals 13 residues. The CDR3 is CASRAGPKYNYTF. The CDR3 nucleotides are TGTGCCAGCAGGGCGGGTCCTAAATATAACTACACCTTC.

The chain carries TRBV3-1 (or the pseudogene TRBV3-2) and TRBJ2-1; a weak D match, TRBD2 (5 bases). There are 14 residues in the CDR3. Deletions cut 1 base from V and 10 bases from J, with 14 bases between. Looked up from germline, CDR1 is LGHDT and CDR2 is YNNKEL (reference sequence). DNA of the CDR3: TGTGCCAGCAGCCAAGTCGAGTTTGGGAGAGAGCAGTTCTTC. It encodes CASSQVEFGREQFF.

The rearrangement links TRBV5-6 to TRBJ2-5; 8 bases agree with TRBD1. The junction had 5 bases not matched to a gene; V was cut back by 3 bases and J by 1 base. Looked up from germline, CDR1 is SGHDT and CDR2 is YYEEEE. There are 15 residues in the CDR3. The CDR3 spells CASSWGTGSQETQYF. The DNA for the CDR3 is TGTGCCAGCAGCTGGGGGACAGGATCCCAAGAGACCCAGTACTTC.

The chain uses TRBV25-1 and TRBJ2-7, with 7 nucleotides matching TRBD2. The junction had 9 bases not matched to a gene; V was cut back by 2 bases and J by 2 bases. Germline V lookup: CDR1 MGHDK, CDR2 SYGVNS. The CDR3 has 16 residues. This CDR3 reads CASSEDSASGTYEQYF. DNA of the CDR3: TGTGCCAGCAGTGAAGATTCGGCTAGCGGCACCTACGAGCAGTACTTC.

V usage is TRBV1 and J usage is TRBJ2-7; the table gives TRBD1 as D, unverified against the DNA. TRBV1 is given as a pseudogene. The CDR3 is 14 residues long. The CDR3 protein is CTSSHGQGSYEQYF. The DNA of the CDR3 is TGCACCAGCAGCCACGGACAGGGCTCCTACGAGCAGTACTTC.